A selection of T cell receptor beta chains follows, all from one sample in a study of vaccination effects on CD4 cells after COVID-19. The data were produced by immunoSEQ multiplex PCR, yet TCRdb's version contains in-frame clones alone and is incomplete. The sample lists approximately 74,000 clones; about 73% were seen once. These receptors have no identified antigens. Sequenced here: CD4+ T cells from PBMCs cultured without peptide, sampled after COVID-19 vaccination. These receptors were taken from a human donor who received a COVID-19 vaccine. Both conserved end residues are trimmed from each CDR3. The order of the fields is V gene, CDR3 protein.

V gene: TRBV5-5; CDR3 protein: ASSLLGSPLH
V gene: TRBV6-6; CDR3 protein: ASKPGMRAGNQPQH
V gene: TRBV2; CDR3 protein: ASSSGLSGRTEAF
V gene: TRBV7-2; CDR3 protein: ASSLQGAPSPLH
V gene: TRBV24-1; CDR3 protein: ATSDLLSGRWGTEAF
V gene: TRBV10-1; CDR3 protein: ASSYGTPGAGELF
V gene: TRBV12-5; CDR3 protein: ASGLGGGGTQPQH
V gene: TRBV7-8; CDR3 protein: ASSGRKGGTDTQY
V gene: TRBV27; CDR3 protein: ASSPRQGANYGYT
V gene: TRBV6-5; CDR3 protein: ASSPTLGGSGELF
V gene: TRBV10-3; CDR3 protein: AISESGGDGGYT
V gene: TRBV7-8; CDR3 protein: ASSLRWALVSGYTGELF
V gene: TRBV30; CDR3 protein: AWSVRGTGANVLT
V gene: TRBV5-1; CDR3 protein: ASSLTGVTNEKLF
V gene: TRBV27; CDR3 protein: ASRTGVYSNQPQH
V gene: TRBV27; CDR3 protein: ASRVLSSGANVLT
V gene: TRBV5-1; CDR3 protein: ASTAWGNTQY
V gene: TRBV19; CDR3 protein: ASSRQRGSTDTQY
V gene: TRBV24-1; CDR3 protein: ATGGSGFQPQH
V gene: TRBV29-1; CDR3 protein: SVPGTGGSYNEQF
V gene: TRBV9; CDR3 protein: ASSAGTPNTGELF
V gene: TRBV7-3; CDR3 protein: ASSSNTDTQY
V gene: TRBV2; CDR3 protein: ASRTGFSGNTIY
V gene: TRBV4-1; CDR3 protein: ASSRTEQNEKLF
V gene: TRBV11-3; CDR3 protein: ASSRGAGETQY
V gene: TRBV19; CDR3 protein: ASGPRGLGSSQPQH
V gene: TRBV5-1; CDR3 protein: ASTPVAGYNEQF
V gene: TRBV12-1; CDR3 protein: ASSFGSGAVLSTDTQY
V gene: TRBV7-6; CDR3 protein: ASSFHSNQPQH
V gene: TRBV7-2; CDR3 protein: ASSPKKLAGGYNEQF
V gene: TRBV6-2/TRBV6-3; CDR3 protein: ASSPGLRDSPLH
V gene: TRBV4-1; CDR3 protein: ASSQERGAVTSTDTQY
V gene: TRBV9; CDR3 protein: ASSVGLDTQY
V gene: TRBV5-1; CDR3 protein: ASSRGQGSSTGELF
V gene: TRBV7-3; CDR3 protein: ASSLTRGSGTDTQY
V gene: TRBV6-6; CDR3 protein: ASSYSKTSNTGELF
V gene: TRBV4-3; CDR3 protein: ASSQRQGDQPQH
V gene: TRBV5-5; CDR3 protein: ASSFQGVDGYGYT
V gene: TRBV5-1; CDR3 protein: ASSLGLLTDTQY
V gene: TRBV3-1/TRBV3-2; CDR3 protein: ASSQENVNTEAF
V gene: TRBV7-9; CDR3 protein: ASSGTGGNQPQH
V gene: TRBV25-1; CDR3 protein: ASSEFGTGHQPQH
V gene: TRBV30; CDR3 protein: AWKLRGRDTEAF
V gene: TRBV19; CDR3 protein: ASSPDRINYGYT
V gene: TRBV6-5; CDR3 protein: ASRSTGKGMGGYT
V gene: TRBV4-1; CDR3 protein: ASSQDRAGISGYT
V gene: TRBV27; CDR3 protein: ASSLLTGSGEKLF
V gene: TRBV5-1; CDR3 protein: ASSSGRQGAEAF
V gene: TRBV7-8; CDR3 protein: ASSLVGRETQY
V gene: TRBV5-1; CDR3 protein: ASSLGGSGNNEQF
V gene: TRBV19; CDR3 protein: ASSSRPRGGRYNEQF
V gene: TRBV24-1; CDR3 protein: ATSDLGISSNGELF
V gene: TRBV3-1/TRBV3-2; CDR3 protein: ASSQAGHQPQH
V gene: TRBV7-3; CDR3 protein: ASSLETLETQY
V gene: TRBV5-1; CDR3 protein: ASSLLRGVEQF
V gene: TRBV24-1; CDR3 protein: ATSWTGAGGYNEQF
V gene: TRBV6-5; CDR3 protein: ASSFGQGVYD
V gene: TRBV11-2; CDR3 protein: ASSPDLRTSTDTQY
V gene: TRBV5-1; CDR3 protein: ASSLASGAETQY